This is a list of T cell receptor beta chains from one sample in a study of human T cells and chemical hapten exposure. One entry per CDR3 protein results from TCRdb running MiXCR on the RACE reads. The table includes tens of thousands of distinct CDR3 sequences, over 8.5% detected once. The sample consisted of whole blood, taken in connection with sensitization to the hapten diphenylcyclopropenone (DPC). The receptors were sampled from a man aged 30 to 39 with alopecia areata. Some clones in this sample may be carry-over from other donors' samples. Each CDR3 is given with its conserved first and last residue. The D gene is left open where the match is weak. A clone size is listed for some rows: how often the clone was seen (once, few, many), or a class if it is expanded.

V,J,D,size,CDR3,DNA
TRBV19,TRBJ1-5,-,-,CASSSPGDGFGPQHF,TGTGCCAGTAGTTCACCCGGGGACGGGTTTGGGCCCCAGCATTTT
TRBV29-1,TRBJ2-3,TRBD2,few,CSVDGTSVNTDTQYF,TGCAGCGTTGATGGGACTAGCGTAAACACAGATACGCAGTATTTT
TRBV7-9,TRBJ2-7,TRBD2,few,CASSPPGGGYEQYF,TGTGCCAGCAGCCCACCGGGAGGGGGCTACGAGCAGTACTTC
TRBV14,TRBJ2-7,TRBD1,-,CASSPLGQGSYEQYF,TGTGCCAGCAGCCCCCTAGGACAGGGCTCCTACGAGCAGTACTTC
TRBV29-1,TRBJ2-3,TRBD2,-,CSVERSLTSGGADTQYF,TGCAGCGTTGAAAGGAGCCTGACTAGCGGGGGGGCAGATACGCAGTATTTT
TRBV5-1,TRBJ2-7,-,many,CASSSSTEGEQYF,TGCGCCAGCAGCTCATCTACCGAGGGCGAGCAGTACTTC
TRBV6-2/TRBV6-3,TRBJ1-3,-,few,CASSFTFSGNTIYF,TGTGCCAGCAGTTTCACCTTCTCTGGAAACACCATATATTTT
TRBV7-2,TRBJ2-1,-,-,CASSQSIRGEQFF,TGTGCCAGCAGCCAATCCATAAGAGGTGAGCAGTTCTTC
TRBV6-5,TRBJ2-1,-,few,CASRPLAVPLSSYNEQFF,TGTGCCAGCAGACCTCTGGCGGTACCTCTGAGCTCCTACAATGAGCAGTTCTTC
TRBV5-6,TRBJ1-2,-,-,CASSLRGSYTF,TGTGCCAGCAGCTTAAGGGGGTCCTACACCTTC
TRBV20-1,TRBJ1-5,-,many,CSARGGDNQPQHF,TGCAGTGCTAGAGGAGGGGACAATCAGCCCCAGCATTTT
TRBV19,TRBJ1-2,-,many,CATSSGPYYGYTF,TGTGCCACCTCATCCGGGCCGTACTATGGCTACACCTTC
TRBV4-3,TRBJ2-3,TRBD2,-,CASSQGTSGSPDTQYF,TGCGCCAGCAGCCAAGGGACTAGCGGGAGTCCAGATACGCAGTATTTT
TRBV5-6,TRBJ1-4,-,few,CASSSRAPNEKLFF,TGTGCCAGCAGCTCCCGGGCCCCGAATGAAAAACTGTTTTTT
TRBV30,TRBJ2-3,TRBD2,many,CAWSVRRGGSTDTQYF,TGTGCCTGGAGTGTACGGCGGGGGGGTAGCACAGATACGCAGTATTTT
TRBV11-2,TRBJ1-1,-,many,CASSPWQGQSNTEAFF,TGTGCCAGCAGCCCTTGGCAGGGACAATCCAACACTGAAGCTTTCTTT
TRBV20-1,TRBJ1-5,TRBD1,-,CSARDATGSNQPQHF,TGCAGTGCTAGAGACGCGACAGGGAGCAATCAGCCCCAGCATTTT
TRBV7-6,TRBJ2-7,-,-,CASSLELGASVDF,TGTGCCAGCAGCTTAGAATTGGGGGCCTCAGTGGACTTC
TRBV27,TRBJ2-1,TRBD2,few,CASSEGLAGGYNEQFF,TGTGCCAGCAGTGAGGGACTAGCGGGAGGGTACAATGAGCAGTTCTTC
TRBV29-1,TRBJ2-3,-,-,CSVEKGDTQYF,TGCAGCGTTGAGAAGGGAGATACGCAGTATTTT
TRBV19,TRBJ2-2,-,many,CASSPTVNTGELFF,TGTGCCAGTAGTCCGACAGTGAACACCGGGGAGCTGTTTTTT
TRBV20-1,TRBJ2-1,-,-,CSARSGTIDQFF,TGCAGTGCTAGATCAGGGACGATTGACCAGTTCTTC
TRBV14,TRBJ1-2,-,many,CASSQDNRINYGYTF,TGTGCCAGCAGCCAAGATAATAGGATAAACTATGGCTACACCTTC
TRBV4-2,TRBJ1-1,-,few,CASSQGGAMNTEAFF,TGTGCCAGCAGCCAAGGAGGGGCGATGAACACTGAAGCTTTCTTT
TRBV6-5,TRBJ2-1,TRBD2,many,CASTARGRTNEQFF,TGTGCCAGCACGGCCCGCGGGAGAACCAATGAGCAGTTCTTC
TRBV20-1,TRBJ2-7,TRBD2,many,CSASLTSGTSSYEQYF,TGCAGTGCTAGTCTAACATCCGGGACTAGCTCCTACGAGCAGTACTTC
TRBV6-2/TRBV6-3,TRBJ2-2,-,many,CASIGNRNTGELFF,TGTGCCAGCATAGGCAACAGGAACACCGGGGAGCTGTTTTTT
TRBV30,TRBJ2-1,-,many,CAWSVTDEQFF,TGTGCCTGGAGTGTAACGGATGAGCAGTTCTTC
TRBV5-5,TRBJ2-2,-,many,CASSPWTTLNTGELFF,TGTGCCAGCAGCCCGTGGACAACACTGAACACCGGGGAGCTGTTTTTT
TRBV27,TRBJ2-3,TRBD2,many,CASSLRSPSGARIHTDTQYF,TGTGCCAGCAGTTTACGCTCCCCTAGCGGGGCGCGCATCCACACAGATACGCAGTATTTT
TRBV29-1,TRBJ1-1,TRBD1,few,CSAQGAENTEAFF,TGCAGCGCCCAGGGGGCGGAAAACACTGAAGCTTTCTTT
TRBV20-1,TRBJ1-3,-,large,CSASTRERNTIYF,TGCAGTGCTAGCACCAGGGAAAGAAACACCATATATTTT
TRBV5-8,TRBJ2-2,TRBD1,-,CASSRTGELTTGELFF,TGTGCCAGCAGCCGTACAGGGGAATTGACCACCGGGGAGCTGTTTTTT
TRBV30,TRBJ2-2,TRBD1,many,CASDRANTGELFF,TGTGCCTCCGACAGGGCGAACACCGGGGAGCTGTTTTTT
TRBV12-3/TRBV12-4,TRBJ2-3,TRBD2,-,CASSLTSGSLDTQYF,TGTGCCAGCAGTTTGACTAGCGGGAGTTTAGATACGCAGTATTTT
TRBV29-1,TRBJ2-7,-,few,CSVTPMGAYEQYF,TGCAGCGTCACACCGATGGGGGCGTACGAGCAGTACTTC
TRBV29-1,TRBJ2-5,-,many,CSVEGEKTQYF,TGCAGCGTTGAAGGAGAAAAGACCCAGTACTTC
TRBV11-3,TRBJ2-6,-,many,CASSSQGAGANVLTF,TGTGCCAGCAGCTCACAGGGAGCTGGGGCCAACGTCCTGACTTTC
TRBV9,TRBJ1-6,-,few,CASSVGGEYPYNSPLHF,TGTGCCAGCAGCGTAGGGGGGGAGTACCCCTATAATTCACCCCTCCACTTT
TRBV4-1,TRBJ2-2,TRBD1,few,CASSLWTGGNTGELFF,TGCGCCAGCAGCCTCTGGACAGGGGGCAACACCGGGGAGCTGTTTTTT
TRBV7-9,TRBJ2-2,TRBD2,many,CASSSGPGGVNTGELFF,TGTGCCAGCAGCTCCGGCCCCGGGGGGGTAAACACCGGGGAGCTGTTTTTT
TRBV19,TRBJ2-3,TRBD2,many,CASSIRLAGTSTDTQYF,TGTGCCAGTAGTATTAGGCTAGCGGGGACTAGCACAGATACGCAGTATTTT
TRBV4-3,TRBJ2-2,-,medium-sized,CASSLFPGGMVGELFF,TGCGCCAGCAGCCTCTTCCCAGGGGGGATGGTCGGTGAGCTGTTTTTT
TRBV27,TRBJ2-3,-,-,CASSRSRDPSALMQYF,TGTGCCAGCAGTCGTAGCCGGGACCCCTCTGCCCTTATGCAGTATTTT
TRBV5-1,TRBJ2-5,-,few,CASAKGLKETQYF,TGCGCCAGCGCTAAAGGACTGAAAGAGACCCAGTACTTC
TRBV6-4,TRBJ1-1,-,once,CASRPDTNTEAFF,TGTGCCAGCAGACCCGACACGAACACTGAAGCTTTCTTT
TRBV6-5,TRBJ2-3,TRBD2,-,CASSKTSGAVGDTQYF,TGTGCCAGCAGTAAGACTAGCGGAGCTGTAGGTGATACGCAGTATTTT
TRBV20-1,TRBJ1-5,-,many,CSATPGNQPQHF,TGCAGTGCTACCCCTGGCAATCAGCCCCAGCATTTT
TRBV4-3,TRBJ2-1,-,few,CASSQEWNSKRGQFF,TGCGCCAGCAGCCAAGAGTGGAACTCAAAACGAGGGCAGTTCTTC
TRBV5-1,TRBJ1-1,TRBD1,many,CASSVRQGVEAFF,TGCGCCAGCAGCGTGAGACAGGGCGTTGAAGCTTTCTTT
TRBV20-1,TRBJ2-3,-,few,CSVKNPFDTQYF,TGCAGTGTGAAAAACCCCTTTGATACGCAGTATTTT
TRBV3-1,TRBJ2-5,TRBD2,many,CASSQLGLAGVLETQYF,TGTGCCAGCAGCCAACTCGGACTAGCGGGAGTTTTAGAGACCCAGTACTTC
TRBV6-5,TRBJ1-4,-,-,CASSYSPDSARSTNEKLFF,TGTGCCAGCAGTTACTCCCCGGACAGCGCCCGATCAACTAATGAAAAACTGTTTTTT
TRBV7-6,TRBJ2-5,-,many,CASSPPYRAPRQETQYF,TGTGCCAGCAGCCCCCCGTACCGGGCCCCACGCCAAGAGACCCAGTACTTC
TRBV29-1,TRBJ1-1,-,few,CSAGRLRAEAFF,TGCAGCGCCGGACGGCTGAGGGCTGAAGCTTTCTTT